Listed here are 22 T cell receptor beta chains from one sample, sequenced in a study of cytomegalovirus exposure and HLA in healthy donors. The PCR contained 60 Vbeta and 13 Jbeta primers. Here immunoSEQ multiplex PCR was the method, and the copy in TCRdb shows in-frame clones only, minus some. The sample yields 100,000 to 150,000 clones, roughly three quarters seen once. The sequencing input was PBMCs. Source of these receptors: a woman in her sixties in good health and CMV-seronegative.

V and J are TRBV27 and TRBJ2-3; 12 bases align to TRBD2. The CDR3 contains 16 residues. V was pared by 2 bases and J by 3 bases, with 3 bases of the junction left unmatched. CDR1 and CDR2 (germline): MNHEY, SMNVEV (reference sequence). The CDR3 coding sequence is TGTGCCAGCAGTTTACCTGGACTAGCGGGGACAGATACGCAGTATTTT. Protein sequence: CASSLPGLAGTDTQYF.

The gene calls are TRBV7-2 and TRBJ1-6, with D possibly TRBD1 on 6 matching bases. Germline CDR1 is SGHTA and CDR2 is FQGNSA. With 5 bases removed from V and 10 bases from J, the gap between germline ends came to 15 bases. This CDR3 has 14 residues. DNA of the CDR3: TGTGCCAGCAGCCGCGACCACAGGGTCTCACCCCTCCACTTT. This sequence encodes CASSRDHRVSPLHF.

Of note for this clone: This sample includes further DNA sequences coding for the same CDR3. The chain combines TRBV7-9 with TRBJ2-5; weak D call: TRBD2 (6 bases). This CDR3 contains 14 residues. Trimming took off 0 bases at V and 5 bases at J, with 10 bases between the two ends. CDR1 is SEHNR, CDR2 FQNEAQ, per germline (reference sequence). For the CDR3, the DNA is TGTGCCAGCAGCTTAGCCGGGGGTGGGGAGACCCAGTACTTC. Its protein product is CASSLAGGGETQYF.

The chain couples TRBV19 to TRBJ1-1, with 9 nucleotides matching TRBD1. Looked up from germline, CDR1 is LNHDA and CDR2 is SQIVND (reference sequence). The CDR3 totals 14 residues. The J segment lost 7 bases and the V segment lost 5 bases, leaving 8 bases of the junction unmatched. CDR3 loop: CASSLRPGQGEAFF. As DNA, the CDR3 is TGTGCCAGTAGTCTTCGCCCGGGACAGGGTGAAGCTTTCTTT.

This clone was detected a few times. The chain combines TRBV7-3 with TRBJ2-3; 8 bases line up with TRBD2. This CDR3 has 18 residues. From germline, CDR1 is SGHTA and CDR2 FQGTGA. V trimming: 5 bases; J trimming: 2 bases; junction bases outside the gene matches: 15. The CDR3 DNA follows: TGTGCCAGCAGCCCGGCGGGAGGCGGGAGAGGGGACACAGATACGCAGTATTTT. Translated: CASSPAGGGRGDTDTQYF.

The chain combines TRBV28 with TRBJ2-7; TRBD1 might be the D (6 bases). The CDR3 has 14 residues. Trimming pared 3 bases from V and 2 bases from J, leaving 11 bases between. Germline V gene lookup returns CDR1 MDHEN and CDR2 SYDVKM. The CDR3 DNA sequence: TGTGCCAGCAGTTTGGAAGGGGGAACCTACGAGCAGTACTTC. Translated: CASSLEGGTYEQYF.

This sequence joins TRBV5-4 and TRBJ2-3; 7 positions match TRBD2. This CDR3 contains 14 residues. CDR1 is SGHNT, CDR2 YYREEE, per germline (reference sequence). The V segment lost 4 bases and the J segment 1 base; nucleotides outside the gene matches: 3. The CDR3 DNA reads as TGTGCCAGCAGCCGGGAGGTCGGCACAGATACGCAGTATTTT. This encodes CASSREVGTDTQYF.

With respect to this clone: At one of its ends the junction is not consistent with the germline gene, which may arise from a read error. The chain combines TRBV18 with TRBJ2-7; 7 bases agree with TRBD1. The CDR3 spans 15 residues. Germline CDR1 is KGHSH and CDR2 is LQKENI. This CDR3 is CASSPRTGSSHEQYF. The CDR3 region has the DNA TGTGCCAGCTCACCAAGGACAGGTTCCTCCCACGAGCAGTACTTC.

This rearrangement joins TRBV6-5 to TRBJ1-3, with D possibly matching TRBD1 (5 bases). The CDR3 has 15 residues. V gave up 0 bases and J gave up 1 base, with 7 bases separating them. Germline CDR1 and CDR2: MNHEY and SVGAGI. The CDR3 coding sequence is TGTGCCAGCAGTTACTCGACAGCGTCTGGAAACACCATATATTTT. It encodes CASSYSTASGNTIYF.

The rearrangement joins TRBV2 to TRBJ1-2; 9 bases are shared with TRBD1. Germline CDR1 is SNHLY and CDR2 is FYNNEI. This CDR3 contains 13 residues. Losses at the gene ends were 7 bases for V and 4 bases for J; bases not matched to a gene: 4. The chain's CDR3 is CASIGQGLYGYTF. CDR3 sequence (DNA): TGTGCCAGCATCGGACAGGGGCTCTATGGCTACACCTTC.

The genes are TRBV2 and TRBJ1-2; TRBD1 might be the D (6 bases). The length of the CDR3 is 14 residues. The V end lost 10 bases, the J end lost 1 base, and 16 bases lay between the germline ends. Germline loops: CDR1 SNHLY, CDR2 FYNNEI. The CDR3 region has the DNA TGTGCCACCTGGGCAGGGGCCTATAACTATGGCTACACCTTC. It translates to CATWAGAYNYGYTF. The variable domain in full, with the rest retrieved from reference TRBV2 and TRBJ1-2, is EPEVTQTPSHQVTQMGQEVILRCVPISNHLYFYWYRQILGQKVEFLVSFYNNEISEKSEIFDDQFSVERPDGSNFTLKIRSTKLEDSAMYFCATWAGAYNYGYTFGSGTRLTVV.

With respect to this clone: The junction shows a germline mismatch at one end, possibly a read error. This chain joins TRBV11-3 and TRBJ2-1; a weak D match, TRBD1 (5 bases). Germline CDR1 reads SGHNT; CDR2 reads YENEEA. This CDR3 contains 13 residues. The CDR3 is CASSLAGDGAAVF. In nucleotides, the CDR3 is TGTGCCAGCAGCTTAGCCGGAGATGGGGCCGCGGTCTTC.

The chain carries TRBV6-1 and TRBJ2-3; 7 bases line up with TRBD1. The CDR3 loop spans 15 amino acids. Trimming cost V 6 bases and J 4 bases; bases outside gene matches: 10. The germline V gene encodes CDR1 MNHNS and CDR2 SASEGT. The chain's CDR3 is CASSVTRGSADTQYF. The CDR3 nucleotides read TGTGCCAGCAGCGTAACCAGGGGGTCTGCAGATACGCAGTATTTT.

The CDR3 loop reads CASTRTGPQPQHF. The DNA for the CDR3 is TGCGCCAGCACCCGGACAGGCCCTCAGCCCCAGCATTTT. The V call is TRBV10-2, the J call TRBJ1-5; 7 bases agree with TRBD1. V lost 7 bases, J lost 6 bases, and 6 bases stayed unmatched. CDR3 length equals 13 residues. Germline CDR1 reads WSHSY; CDR2 reads SAAADI.

In its sample, this clone was seen a few times. J is TRBJ1-2 and V is TRBV9; no reliable D call. Germline V gene data show CDR1 as SGDLS and CDR2 as YYNGEE. V was pared by 4 bases and J by 1 base, with 8 bases between. The CDR3 runs to 13 residues. The DNA for the CDR3 is TGTGCCAGCAGCCAAGCCCATAACTATGGCTACACCTTC. Protein sequence: CASSQAHNYGYTF.

V usage is TRBV7-8 and J usage is TRBJ2-1; 13 nucleotides line up with TRBD2. The germline CDR1 and CDR2 sequences are SGHVS and FQNEAQ. Trimming cost V 1 base and J 1 base; bases outside gene matches: 10. CDR3 length: 20 residues. The CDR3 loop is CASSLVRLGTSGNSYNEQFF. The CDR3 DNA sequence: TGTGCCAGCAGCTTAGTCCGTTTGGGGACTAGCGGGAATTCCTACAATGAGCAGTTCTTC.

The V call is TRBV4-2, the J call TRBJ1-4; 7 bases map to TRBD1. With V trimmed by 4 bases and J by 7 bases, 9 bases remained unmatched. The germline V gene has CDR1 LGHNA and CDR2 YNFKEQ. The CDR3 loop spans 15 amino acids. CDR3 region: CASSPERGRSEKLFF. For the CDR3, the DNA is TGTGCCAGCAGCCCGGAAAGGGGGCGGAGTGAAAAACTGTTTTTT.

V gene TRBV5-1 combines with J gene TRBJ1-2, with D possibly matching TRBD1 (5 bases). Germline CDR1 is SGHRS and CDR2 is YFSETQ. Trimming removed 3 bases at V and 6 bases at J, with 12 bases between. The CDR3 is 13 amino acids. Here the CDR3 reads CASSSTESHGYTF. CDR3 DNA sequence: TGCGCCAGCAGCTCGACAGAGAGCCATGGCTACACCTTC.

The V call is TRBV4-1, the J call TRBJ2-6; TRBD1 matches 8 bases. This CDR3 is built from 17 residues. The V and J ends lost 3 bases and 0 bases, in that order; junction bases with no gene match: 4. The germline V gene encodes CDR1 MGHRA and CDR2 YSYEKL. The CDR3 sequence: CASSHGQGSSGANVLTF. CDR3 bases: TGCGCCAGCAGCCACGGACAGGGAAGCTCTGGGGCCAACGTCCTGACTTTC.

The rearrangement links TRBV4-1 to TRBJ2-4; 7 bases match TRBD2. Germline CDR1 MGHRA, CDR2 YSYEKL. The ends lost 0 bases at V and 9 bases at J; junction bases unmatched: 14. This CDR3 spans 17 amino acids. CDR3 amino acids: CASSQDSGGRGKGIQYF. CDR3 DNA: TGCGCCAGCAGCCAAGATTCGGGGGGACGGGGGAAAGGCATTCAGTACTTC.

The rearrangement links TRBV6-6 to TRBJ1-5; 8 bases agree with TRBD1. The CDR3 sequence is 15 residues long. From germline, CDR1 is MNHNY and CDR2 SVGAGI (reference sequence). Trimming at V came to 5 bases and at J to 3 bases, leaving 6 bases not matched to a gene. CDR3 in DNA: TGTGCCAGCAGTCACCAGGGGGCTCTCAATCAGCCCCAGCATTTT. It specifies CASSHQGALNQPQHF.

This clone was observed a few times. CDR3 coding DNA: TGTGCCTGGAGTGTTAGAATCAAAGAGACCCAGTACTTC. It specifies CAWSVRIKETQYF. The chain is built from TRBV30 and TRBJ2-5, with no clear D. This CDR3 comprises 13 residues. CDR1 and CDR2 (germline): GTSNPN, SVGIG (reference sequence). Trimming took off 0 bases at V and 3 bases at J, with 8 bases between the two ends.